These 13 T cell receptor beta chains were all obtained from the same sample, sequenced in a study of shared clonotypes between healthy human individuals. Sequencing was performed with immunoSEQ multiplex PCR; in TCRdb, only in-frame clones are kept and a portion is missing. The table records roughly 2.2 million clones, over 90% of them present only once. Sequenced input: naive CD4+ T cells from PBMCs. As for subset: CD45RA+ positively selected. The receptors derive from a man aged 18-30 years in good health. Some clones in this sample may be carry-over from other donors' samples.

The CDR3 DNA is TGTGCCAGCAGCCAAGGTGCCAGTTCTGAAGCTTTCTTT. Its protein is CASSQGASSEAFF. V and J are TRBV14 and TRBJ1-1; no reliable D call. Trimming left V 1 base short and J 6 bases short, with 9 bases between. This CDR3 comprises 13 residues. Germline V gene sequence: CDR1 SGHDN, CDR2 FVKESK.

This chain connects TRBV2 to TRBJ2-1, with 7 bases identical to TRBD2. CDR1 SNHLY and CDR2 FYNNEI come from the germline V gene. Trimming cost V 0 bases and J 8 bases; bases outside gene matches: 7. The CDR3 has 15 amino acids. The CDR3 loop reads CASSEAWGGLDEQFF. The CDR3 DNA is TGTGCCAGCAGTGAAGCATGGGGGGGATTAGATGAGCAGTTCTTC.

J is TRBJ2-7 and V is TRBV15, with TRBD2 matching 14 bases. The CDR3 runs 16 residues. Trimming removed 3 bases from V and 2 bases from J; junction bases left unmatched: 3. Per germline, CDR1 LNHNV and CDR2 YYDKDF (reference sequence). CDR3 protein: CATSRGGLAGAYEQYF. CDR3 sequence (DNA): TGTGCCACCAGCAGGGGGGGACTAGCGGGAGCCTACGAGCAGTACTTC.

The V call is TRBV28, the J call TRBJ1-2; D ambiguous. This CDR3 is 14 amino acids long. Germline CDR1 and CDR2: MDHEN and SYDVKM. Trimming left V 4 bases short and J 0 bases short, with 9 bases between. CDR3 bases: TGTGCCAGCAGTTCCGTCGGTTCTAACTATGGCTACACCTTC. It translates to CASSSVGSNYGYTF.

The CDR3 region is CASSLLGQAAEKLFF. The CDR3 DNA sequence: TGTGCCAGCAGTCTCCTGGGGCAGGCCGCTGAAAAACTGTTTTTT. This chain links TRBV2 with TRBJ1-4; possibly TRBD1 for D (5 bases). The V and J ends lost 5 bases and 7 bases respectively, with 17 bases between them. CDR3 length equals 15 residues. CDR1 is SNHLY, CDR2 FYNNEI, per germline.

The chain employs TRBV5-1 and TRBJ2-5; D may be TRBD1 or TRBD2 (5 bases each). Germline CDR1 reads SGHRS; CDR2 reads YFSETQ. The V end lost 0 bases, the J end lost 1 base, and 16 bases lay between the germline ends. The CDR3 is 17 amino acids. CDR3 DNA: TGCGCCAGCAGCTTGGAAGGGACCACTTACATCCAAGAGACCCAGTACTTC. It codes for CASSLEGTTYIQETQYF.

CDR3 sequence reads: CASSVALATGGDEQYF. The CDR3 DNA reads TGTGCCAGCAGCGTAGCTCTGGCTACCGGCGGCGACGAGCAGTACTTC. The genes are TRBV9 and TRBJ2-7, with D uncertain. Trimming shortened V by 0 bases and J by 5 bases, and 18 bases separated the two germline ends. CDR3 length equals 16 residues. CDR1 and CDR2 (germline): SGDLS, YYNGEE.

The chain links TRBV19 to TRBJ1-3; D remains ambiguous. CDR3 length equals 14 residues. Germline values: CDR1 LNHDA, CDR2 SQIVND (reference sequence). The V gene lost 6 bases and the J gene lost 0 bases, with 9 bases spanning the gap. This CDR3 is CASSKQTSGNTIYF. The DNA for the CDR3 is TGTGCCAGTAGCAAACAGACCTCTGGAAACACCATATATTTT. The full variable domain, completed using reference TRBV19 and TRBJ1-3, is DGGITQSPKYLFRKEGQNVTLSCEQNLNHDAMYWYRQDPGQGLRLIYYSQIVNDFQKGDIAEGYSVSREKKESFPLTVTSAQKNPTAFYLCASSKQTSGNTIYFGEGSWLTVV.

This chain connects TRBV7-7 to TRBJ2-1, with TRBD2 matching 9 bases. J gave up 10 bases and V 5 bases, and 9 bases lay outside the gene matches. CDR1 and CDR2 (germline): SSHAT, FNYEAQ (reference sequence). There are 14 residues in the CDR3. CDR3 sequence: CASSPLAGGREQFF. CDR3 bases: TGTGCCAGCAGCCCTCTGGCGGGAGGGAGGGAGCAGTTCTTC.

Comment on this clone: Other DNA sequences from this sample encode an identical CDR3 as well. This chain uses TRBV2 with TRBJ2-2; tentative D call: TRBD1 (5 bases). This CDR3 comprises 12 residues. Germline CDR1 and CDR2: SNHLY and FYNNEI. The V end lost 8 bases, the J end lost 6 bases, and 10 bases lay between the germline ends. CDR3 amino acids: CASRQGSGELFF. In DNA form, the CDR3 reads TGTGCCAGCCGCCAGGGTTCCGGGGAGCTGTTTTTT.

The CDR3 nucleotides are TGTGCCAGCAGCTCCAAGGTCTCTAACTATGGCTACACCTTC. This gives the protein CASSSKVSNYGYTF. This chain connects TRBV7-6 to TRBJ1-2; no clear D. Germline CDR1 reads SGHVS; CDR2 reads FNYEAQ. The CDR3 totals 14 residues. V lost 4 bases and J lost 0, with 9 bases in between.

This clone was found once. CDR3 protein: CASSLRGYGANVLTF. The CDR3 DNA sequence: TGCGCCAGCAGCTTAAGGGGGTATGGGGCCAACGTCCTGACTTTC. V is TRBV5-1 and J is TRBJ2-6, with D perhaps TRBD1 (6 bases). Trimming pared 2 bases from V and 3 bases from J, leaving 9 bases between. This CDR3 spans 15 amino acids. The V gene's germline CDR1 is SGHRS and CDR2 YFSETQ.

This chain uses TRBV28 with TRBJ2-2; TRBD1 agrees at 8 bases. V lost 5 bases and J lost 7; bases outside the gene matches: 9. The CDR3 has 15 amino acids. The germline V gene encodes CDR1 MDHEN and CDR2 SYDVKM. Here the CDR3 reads CASSPHRGSNGELFF. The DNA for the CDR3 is TGTGCCAGCAGTCCGCACAGGGGGTCGAACGGGGAGCTGTTTTTT.